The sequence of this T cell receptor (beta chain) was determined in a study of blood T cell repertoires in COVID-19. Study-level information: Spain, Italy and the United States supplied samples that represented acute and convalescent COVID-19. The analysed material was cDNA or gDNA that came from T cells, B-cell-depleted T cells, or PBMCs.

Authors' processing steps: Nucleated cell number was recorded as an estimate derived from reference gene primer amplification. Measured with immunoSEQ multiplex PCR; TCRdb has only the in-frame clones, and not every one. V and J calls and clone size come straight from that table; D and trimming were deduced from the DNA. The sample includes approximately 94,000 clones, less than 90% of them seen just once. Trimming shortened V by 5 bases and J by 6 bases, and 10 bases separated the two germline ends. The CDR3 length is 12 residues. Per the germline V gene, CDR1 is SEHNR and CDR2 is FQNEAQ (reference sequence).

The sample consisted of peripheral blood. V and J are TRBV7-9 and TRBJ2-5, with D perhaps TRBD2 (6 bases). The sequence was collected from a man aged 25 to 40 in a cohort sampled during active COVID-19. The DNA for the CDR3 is TGTGCCAGCAGCCCTAGCGCCAAGACCCAGTACTTC. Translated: CASSPSAKTQYF.